These 29 T cell receptor beta chains originate from one sample sequenced in a study of T-cell reconstitution after alpha-beta-depleted transplantation in children. Unique molecular identifiers were incorporated into the prepared TCRbeta library. TCRdb analysed the PCR reads with MiXCR anew, one entry per CDR3 protein. This sample has roughly 28,000 distinct CDR3 sequences, with roughly a sixth found just once. The source was PBMCs, mostly from graft donor cells, collected 60 days after TCRalphabeta/CD19-depleted stem cell transplant. These TCRs come from a male patient between 2 and 10 years old who had a stem cell transplant for acute lymphoblastic leukemia, so the T cells may come from the graft donor.

This clonotype was recorded a few times. The chain employs TRBV9 and TRBJ1-3; D unclear. Germline-derived CDR1 and CDR2 are SGDLS and YYNGEE. The CDR3 runs 15 residues. The V and J ends lost 0 bases and 4 bases respectively, with 11 bases between them. The CDR3 spells CASSVESASGNTIYF. In DNA, the CDR3 is TGTGCCAGCAGCGTAGAGAGTGCCTCCGGAAACACCATATATTTT.

This clonotype was recorded at least ten times. This rearrangement joins TRBV6-1 to TRBJ2-3; D call uncertain. The CDR3 has 14 amino acids. Trimming took 4 bases from V and 0 from J, leaving 8 bases between them. Looked up from germline, CDR1 is MNHNS and CDR2 is SASEGT. The CDR3 bases are TGTGCCAGCAGTGTAGGCCAGAGCACAGATACGCAGTATTTT. Its protein product is CASSVGQSTDTQYF.

In its sample, this clonotype was seen many times. The V call is TRBV7-8, the J call TRBJ1-5; D perhaps matches TRBD1 (5 bases). Per the germline V gene, CDR1 is SGHVS and CDR2 is FQNEAQ. V dropped 1 base and J dropped 7 bases, with 5 bases sitting between them. CDR3 size: 12 residues. The CDR3 spells CASSLEGQPQHF. CDR3 sequence (DNA): TGTGCCAGCAGCTTAGAGGGGCAGCCCCAGCATTTT.

This clonotype showed up many times. The genes are TRBV5-1 and TRBJ2-7, with D possibly TRBD2 on 5 matching bases. The V and J ends lost 9 bases and 0 bases respectively, with 13 bases between them. CDR1 is SGHRS and CDR2 is YFSETQ in the germline V gene. CDR3 size: 13 residues. CDR3 nucleotides: TGCGCCACCGGGCGAGGGCCCTCCTACGAGCAGTACTTC. Protein sequence: CATGRGPSYEQYF.

The rearrangement uses TRBV11-2 and TRBJ1-1; D unresolved. V was pared by 2 bases and J by 1 base, with 5 bases between. The CDR3 spans 13 residues. Looked up from germline, CDR1 is SGHAT and CDR2 is FQNNGV. The CDR3, as DNA: TGTGCCAGCAGCTTAATTCAGAACACTGAAGCTTTCTTT. Its protein product is CASSLIQNTEAFF.

This clonotype was observed at least ten times. The rearrangement joins TRBV11-2 to TRBJ1-2, with D unresolved. The CDR3 is made up of 19 amino acids. Deletions cut 0 bases from V and 4 bases from J, with 24 bases between. Per the germline V gene, CDR1 is SGHAT and CDR2 is FQNNGV. The CDR3 protein is CASSLEGSAVSQNLYGYTF. The CDR3 DNA is TGTGCCAGCAGCTTAGAGGGCTCTGCAGTAAGCCAGAACCTCTATGGCTACACCTTC.

This sequence joins TRBV5-6 and TRBJ2-7, with D tentatively TRBD1 (6 bases). Trimming shortened V by 5 bases and J by 3 bases, and 18 bases separated the two germline ends. This CDR3 has 15 amino acids. CDR1 is SGHDT, CDR2 YYEEEE, per germline. The CDR3 DNA reads TGTGCCAGCAGTTACGATTTGACAGGCCGCTACGAGCAGTACTTC. Translated, it gives CASSYDLTGRYEQYF.

There are a few counts of this clonotype. The chain links TRBV7-9 to TRBJ2-1; tentatively, D is TRBD1 or TRBD2 (5 bases each). This CDR3 has 16 amino acids. V was cut by 0 bases and J by 6 bases, with 15 bases left in between. CDR1 is SEHNR, CDR2 FQNEAQ, per germline (reference sequence). CDR3: CASSLAPFPGLNEQFF. CDR3 coding DNA: TGTGCCAGCAGCTTAGCCCCATTCCCGGGGCTCAATGAGCAGTTCTTC.

The chain uses TRBV3-1 and TRBJ2-2; no reliable D call. This CDR3 spans 15 amino acids. Trimming pared 5 bases from V and 6 bases from J, leaving 16 bases between. Germline CDR1 reads LGHDT; CDR2 reads YNNKEL (reference sequence). The CDR3 here is CASSTSGDGPGELFF. In DNA, the CDR3 is TGTGCCAGCAGCACAAGTGGTGATGGGCCCGGGGAGCTGTTTTTT.

The chain uses TRBV7-8 and TRBJ2-1, with 7 nucleotides matching TRBD2. J lost 8 bases, V lost 8 bases, and 18 bases had no gene match. This CDR3 has 16 amino acids. CDR1 and CDR2 from the germline V gene are SGHVS and FQNEAQ. The CDR3: CASRPPGLRGQYEQFF. The CDR3 nucleotides read TGTGCCAGCCGACCGCCGGGACTAAGAGGGCAGTATGAGCAGTTCTTC. The whole variable domain, filled in from reference TRBV7-8 and TRBJ2-1, reads GAGVSQSPRYKVAKRGQDVALRCDPISGHVSLFWYQQALGQGPEFLTYFQNEAQLDKSGLPSDRFFAERPEGSVSTLKIQRTQQEDSAVYLCASRPPGLRGQYEQFFGPGTRLTVL.

V is TRBV28 and J is TRBJ2-3; D unclear. This CDR3 contains 14 residues. V lost 9 bases and J 4 bases, leaving 17 bases between the germline ends. In germline, CDR1 is MDHEN, CDR2 SYDVKM. The CDR3 here is CARGPEPGADTQYF. The CDR3 coding sequence is TGTGCCAGGGGCCCCGAGCCCGGAGCAGATACGCAGTATTTT. Drawing the rest from reference TRBV28 and TRBJ2-3, the complete variable domain is DVKVTQSSRYLVKRTGEKVFLECVQDMDHENMFWYRQDPGLGLRLIYFSYDVKMKEKGDIPEGYSVSREKKERFSLILESASTNQTSMYLCARGPEPGADTQYFGPGTRLTVL.

This clonotype was seen a few times. V and J are TRBV28 and TRBJ1-3, with 9 positions matching TRBD1. The J segment lost 11 bases and the V segment lost 8 bases, leaving 13 bases of the junction unmatched. CDR3 length equals 14 residues. CDR1 and CDR2 (germline): MDHEN, SYDVKM. The CDR3 here is CASGQGQGTPAIYF. CDR3 in DNA: TGTGCCAGCGGCCAGGGACAGGGTACCCCTGCCATATATTTT.

This clonotype was seen a handful of times. This chain links TRBV28 with TRBJ1-5; no firm D call. Trimming left V 7 bases short and J 9 bases short, with 16 bases between. The length of the CDR3 is 13 residues. The germline V gene has CDR1 MDHEN and CDR2 SYDVKM. The CDR3 DNA sequence: TGTGCCAGCACCCCCAATAGCGGTAGGCCCCAGCATTTT. Protein sequence: CASTPNSGRPQHF.

This clonotype was seen a few times. The chain couples TRBV30 to TRBJ1-1; D gene uncertain. The CDR3 consists of 12 residues. From germline, CDR1 is GTSNPN and CDR2 SVGIG (reference sequence). Trimming removed 0 bases from V and 7 bases from J, with 9 bases in between. As DNA, the CDR3 is TGTGCCTGGAGTGTTAGTGTGAGTGAAGCTTTCTTT. It yields the protein CAWSVSVSEAFF.

This clonotype is labeled medium-sized. The chain couples TRBV6-1 to TRBJ2-7, with TRBD1 matching 9 bases. CDR1 and CDR2 (germline): MNHNS, SASEGT. The CDR3 is 14 amino acids. Trimming cost V 6 bases and J 0 bases; bases outside gene matches: 3. The CDR3 bases are TGTGCCAGCAGGGAACAGGGGGCCTCCTACGAGCAGTACTTC. It codes for CASREQGASYEQYF.

The chain employs TRBV15 and TRBJ1-4; D remains ambiguous. V was pared by 2 bases and J by 4 bases, with 11 bases between. This CDR3 comprises 15 residues. Germline V gives CDR1 LNHNV, CDR2 YYDKDF (reference sequence). The CDR3 DNA follows: TGTGCCACCAGCAGACGGGTACCCCTTAATGAAAAACTGTTTTTT. This codes for CATSRRVPLNEKLFF.

This sequence joins TRBV5-1 and TRBJ2-7; TRBD1 aligns across 7 bases. CDR3 length: 12 amino acids. V shed 4 bases and J 3 bases; nucleotides not matched to a gene: 1. Germline V gene lookup returns CDR1 SGHRS and CDR2 YFSETQ. The CDR3 spells CASSRDSYEQYF. For the CDR3, the DNA is TGCGCCAGCAGCAGGGACAGCTACGAGCAGTACTTC.

The V and J genes are TRBV18 and TRBJ2-3, with 7 bases matching TRBD2. The CDR3 loop spans 14 amino acids. V lost 3 bases to trimming and J lost 4 bases; unmatched junction nucleotides: 4. Germline values: CDR1 KGHSH, CDR2 LQKENI. As DNA, the CDR3 is TGTGCCAGCTCACCCCTTGCGGGAGCAGATACGCAGTATTTT. Protein sequence: CASSPLAGADTQYF.

This clonotype was seen repeatedly, ten times or more. The J gene is TRBJ1-3, the V gene TRBV28; D uncertain. Germline V CDR1 and CDR2: MDHEN, SYDVKM. The CDR3 is 16 residues long. With 3 bases removed from V and 0 bases from J, the gap between germline ends came to 12 bases. The CDR3 region is CASSLLQLFSGNTIYF. The CDR3 bases are TGTGCCAGCAGTTTGCTCCAGTTATTCTCTGGAAACACCATATATTTT.

This chain links TRBV2 with TRBJ1-6; D gene unclear. Germline V gives CDR1 SNHLY, CDR2 FYNNEI. Trimming took 4 bases from V and 0 from J, leaving 7 bases between them. The CDR3 sequence is 15 residues long. The CDR3 region is CASSAGSSYNSPLHF. The DNA of the CDR3 is TGTGCCAGCAGTGCCGGCAGCTCCTATAATTCACCCCTCCACTTT.

Relative to its sample, this clonotype is medium-sized. The genes are TRBV20-1 and TRBJ1-6; 8 nucleotides line up with TRBD1. Trimming cost V 1 base and J 7 bases; bases outside gene matches: 9. Germline V gives CDR1 DFQATT, CDR2 SNEGSKA (reference sequence). This CDR3 is 16 amino acids long. CDR3 residues: CSARGTGQDTNSPLHF. CDR3 coding DNA: TGCAGTGCTAGAGGTACGGGACAGGATACAAATTCACCCCTCCACTTT.

There are a few counts of this clonotype. The gene calls are TRBV20-1 and TRBJ2-1; D might be TRBD2 (7 bases). Deletions cut 3 bases from V and 0 bases from J, with 12 bases between. The length of the CDR3 is 15 residues. Germline V lookup: CDR1 DFQATT, CDR2 SNEGSKA (reference sequence). CDR3: CSARSGGLSYNEQFF. CDR3 in DNA: TGCAGTGCTAGGTCGGGGGGCCTCTCCTACAATGAGCAGTTCTTC.

This clonotype came up once. The chain recombines TRBV10-3 with TRBJ1-2; TRBD1 matches at 7 bases. Trimming took 6 bases from V and 7 from J; bases not matched to a gene: 26. The germline V gene encodes CDR1 ENHRY and CDR2 SYGVKD. There are 19 residues in the CDR3. CDR3 sequence reads: CAISMTSSLALGQSGGYTF. In DNA form, the CDR3 reads TGTGCCATCAGCATGACGTCTTCTTTAGCCCTGGGACAGAGCGGTGGCTACACCTTC.

This clonotype was observed a handful of times. Sequence at one end of the junction differs from germline and may be a read error. This rearrangement joins TRBV7-3 to TRBJ2-1, with a tentative D call TRBD2 (6 bases). CDR1 and CDR2 (germline): SGHTA, FQGTGA. The CDR3 is made up of 13 amino acids. In DNA, the CDR3 is TGTGCCAGCAGCCCATCTCACCGGGACTTCCTTATCTTC. Translating it yields CASSPSHRDFLIF.

This clonotype was found many times. J is TRBJ1-5 and V is TRBV10-2; no firm D call. Germline values: CDR1 WSHSY, CDR2 SAAADI. V lost 0 bases, J lost 4 bases, and 7 bases lay in between. This CDR3 region has 14 residues. The CDR3 region has the DNA TGCGCCAGCAGTGAGTCGCTACAGAATCAGCCCCAGCATTTT. Translation: CASSESLQNQPQHF.

This clonotype was counted ten times or more. The V gene is TRBV11-2, the J gene TRBJ2-3; unclear D gene. In germline, CDR1 is SGHAT, CDR2 FQNNGV. V gave up 0 bases and J gave up 4 bases, with 20 bases separating them. The CDR3 runs 18 residues. This CDR3 is CASSLDYARQAPSDTQYF. The CDR3 coding sequence is TGTGCCAGCAGCTTAGATTACGCCCGTCAGGCCCCATCAGATACGCAGTATTTT.

This clonotype has a handful of counts. The V and J genes are TRBV29-1 and TRBJ2-7, with D uncertain. The germline V and J ends were trimmed by 3 bases and 3 bases, with 12 bases remaining between them. CDR3 length equals 13 residues. Per the germline V gene, CDR1 is SQVTM and CDR2 is ANQGSEA. In DNA form, the CDR3 reads TGCAGCGTTGATTCGGGCAGTAACTACGAGCAGTACTTC. Residues: CSVDSGSNYEQYF.

This clonotype was observed many times. The gene calls are TRBV7-2 and TRBJ2-7; 11 bases agree with TRBD2. V gave up 7 bases and J gave up 2 bases; unmatched junction bases: 7. Per germline, CDR1 SGHTA and CDR2 FQGNSA. The length of the CDR3 is 15 residues. In DNA, the CDR3 is TGTGCCAGCACCCTAGCGGGGGGCGGAACCTACGAGCAGTACTTC. Translation: CASTLAGGGTYEQYF.

The V call is TRBV20-1, the J call TRBJ2-5; D uncertain. The germline gives CDR1 DFQATT, CDR2 SNEGSKA (reference sequence). Trimming cost V 2 bases and J 2 bases, with 3 bases left between them. This CDR3 is 11 amino acids long. CDR3 nucleotides: TGCAGTGCTAGAATACAAGAGACCCAGTACTTC. This translates into CSARIQETQYF.